This T cell receptor beta chain was sequenced during a study of response to subunit inactivated influenza vaccine. Findings and caveats of the study: That few new T cells are recruited by each seasonal influenza vaccination was the authors' suggestion.

TCRdb analysed the RT-PCR reads with MiXCR anew, one entry per CDR3 protein. The table shows approximately 520,000 distinct CDR3 sequences, with 16% occurring only once. This clonotype was detected only a few times. The antigen is undetermined. Germline values: CDR1 SEHNR, CDR2 FQNEAQ (reference sequence). The CDR3 loop spans 12 amino acids. V lost 1 base, J lost 11 bases, and 11 bases lay in between. This TCR was recovered from a man between 50 and 75 years old who received an inactivated influenza vaccine. The chain combines TRBV7-9 with TRBJ1-1; no clear D gene. The sample here was CD4+ T cells sorted from PBMCs, taken roughly 24 months after vaccination. CDR3 residues: CASSLVERNAFF. As DNA, the CDR3 is TGTGCCAGCAGCTTAGTCGAGAGAAATGCTTTCTTT.